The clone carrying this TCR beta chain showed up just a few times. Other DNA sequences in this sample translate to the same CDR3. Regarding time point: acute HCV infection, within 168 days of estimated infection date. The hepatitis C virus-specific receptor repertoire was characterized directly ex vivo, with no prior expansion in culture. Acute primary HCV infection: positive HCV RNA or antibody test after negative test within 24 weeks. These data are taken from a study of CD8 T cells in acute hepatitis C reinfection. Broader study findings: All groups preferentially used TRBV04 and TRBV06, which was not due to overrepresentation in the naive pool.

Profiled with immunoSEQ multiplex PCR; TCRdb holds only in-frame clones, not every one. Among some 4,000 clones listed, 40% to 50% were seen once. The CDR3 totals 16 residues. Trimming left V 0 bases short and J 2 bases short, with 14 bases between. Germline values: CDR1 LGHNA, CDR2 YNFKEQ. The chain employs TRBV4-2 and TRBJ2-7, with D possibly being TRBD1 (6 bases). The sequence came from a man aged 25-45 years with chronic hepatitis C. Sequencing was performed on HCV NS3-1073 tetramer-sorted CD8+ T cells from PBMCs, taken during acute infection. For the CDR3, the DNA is TGTGCCAGCAGCCAAGAAGGGGCAGGGGCGCCCTACGAGCAGTACTTC. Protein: CASSQEGAGAPYEQYF.